Following are 28 T cell receptor beta chains from one sample sequenced in a study of blood T cell repertoires in COVID-19. Generated by immunoSEQ multiplex PCR, the TCRdb table keeps only in-frame clones and is missing some. The sample holds a few hundred thousand clones, over 75% seen once. The material sequenced was PBMCs or T cells enriched from blood (not recorded which). The source of these receptors is a woman aged 25-40 years who had recovered from COVID-19.

This clone was seen just once. The chain recombines TRBV3-1 (or the pseudogene TRBV3-2) with TRBJ2-7; D may be TRBD2 (6 bases). Germline V lookup: CDR1 LGHDT, CDR2 YNNKEL (reference sequence). The CDR3 covers 15 residues. Trimming left V 1 base short and J 0 bases short, with 10 bases between. CDR3 in amino acids: CASSQGVAASYEQYF. The CDR3, as DNA: TGTGCCAGCAGCCAAGGGGTAGCGGCCTCCTACGAGCAGTACTTC.

This sequence joins TRBV5-1 and TRBJ2-3, with D unresolved. The CDR3 covers 14 residues. Germline lookup yields CDR1 SGHRS and CDR2 YFSETQ. V lost 0 bases and J 6 bases, leaving 11 bases between the germline ends. CDR3: CASSLGGPSDTQYF. The CDR3 DNA sequence: TGCGCCAGCAGCTTGGGAGGTCCATCCGATACGCAGTATTTT.

The gene calls are TRBV7-9 and TRBJ1-1; D not resolved. The CDR3 is 14 residues long. From germline, CDR1 is SEHNR and CDR2 FQNEAQ (reference sequence). V gave up 3 bases and J gave up 0 bases, with 8 bases separating them. CDR3 amino acids: CASSFSGMNTEAFF. The CDR3 coding sequence is TGTGCCAGCAGCTTCTCCGGGATGAACACTGAAGCTTTCTTT.

The chain links TRBV27 to TRBJ2-7; 9 nucleotides match TRBD1. The CDR3 runs 14 residues. The germline V gene has CDR1 MNHEY and CDR2 SMNVEV (reference sequence). Trimming took 5 bases from V and 6 from J; bases not matched to a gene: 8. Here the CDR3 reads CASSLQQGAGEQYF. The CDR3 nucleotides read TGTGCCAGCAGTCTCCAACAGGGGGCTGGCGAGCAGTACTTC.

This rearrangement joins TRBV28 to TRBJ2-1; a possible D gene is TRBD1 (5 bases). Germline loops: CDR1 MDHEN, CDR2 SYDVKM. The V gene lost 2 bases and the J gene lost 4 bases, with 15 bases spanning the gap. The CDR3 consists of 16 residues. CDR3 coding DNA: TGTGCCAGCAGTTTAACAGGATCAGGGTATTACAATGAGCAGTTCTTC. It is translated as CASSLTGSGYYNEQFF.

The chain recombines TRBV5-1 with TRBJ1-4; 7 bases line up with TRBD1. CDR3 length: 15 amino acids. Looked up from germline, CDR1 is SGHRS and CDR2 is YFSETQ. J was trimmed by 0 bases and V by 4 bases; bases with no gene match: 3. The DNA for the CDR3 is TGCGCCAGCAGCGCTGGGACAGCAACTAATGAAAAACTGTTTTTT. Residues: CASSAGTATNEKLFF.

As DNA, the CDR3 is TGTGCCTGGAGTGTAGGGACAGGGGGCGAAAAACTGTTTTTT. Translating it yields CAWSVGTGGEKLFF. The gene calls are TRBV30 and TRBJ1-4, with TRBD1 matching 12 bases. V shed 0 bases, J shed 8 bases, and the junction held 1 base outside the gene matches. The CDR3 totals 14 residues. Per germline, CDR1 GTSNPN and CDR2 SVGIG (reference sequence). The full variable domain, with the rest looked up from reference TRBV30 and TRBJ1-4, is SQTIHQWPATLVQPVGSPLSLECTVEGTSNPNLYWYRQAAGRGLQLLFYSVGIGQISSEVPQNLSASRPQDRQFILSSKKLLLSDSGFYLCAWSVGTGGEKLFFGSGTQLSVL.

The V and J genes are TRBV7-9 and TRBJ2-5, with TRBD1 as a possible D gene (5 bases). CDR3 size: 14 residues. Germline V gene data show CDR1 as SEHNR and CDR2 as FQNEAQ (reference sequence). V shed 3 bases and J shed 2 bases, with 10 bases lying between them. The CDR3 DNA is TGTGCCAGCAGCTTCAGAGACAGACAAGAGACCCAGTACTTC. This codes for CASSFRDRQETQYF.

This clone was seen a single time. The gene calls are TRBV10-3 and TRBJ2-7, with 7 bases that match TRBD1. The V segment lost 6 bases and the J segment 3 bases; nucleotides outside the gene matches: 11. The germline V gene encodes CDR1 ENHRY and CDR2 SYGVKD. The CDR3 runs 15 residues. As DNA, the CDR3 is TGTGCCATCAGAGCATCGGGACAGCCCGGCTACGAGCAGTACTTC. Its protein is CAIRASGQPGYEQYF.

This clone was seen a handful of times. The chain joins TRBV6-1 to TRBJ2-1, with 9 bases fitting TRBD1. The CDR3 is made up of 16 amino acids. Looked up from germline, CDR1 is MNHNS and CDR2 is SASEGT. Trimming cost V 3 bases and J 8 bases; bases outside gene matches: 11. The CDR3 DNA sequence: TGTGCCAGCAGTGACCTTCGAGGACAGGGGCTTGATGAGCAGTTCTTC. Translating it yields CASSDLRGQGLDEQFF.

V and J are TRBV5-4 and TRBJ2-1; D possibly corresponds to TRBD1 (5 bases). V was shortened by 3 bases and J by 8 bases, with 12 bases between the two germline ends. The germline CDR1 and CDR2 sequences are SGHNT and YYREEE (reference sequence). There are 13 residues in the CDR3. CDR3 residues: CASSSHDSYEQFF. DNA of the CDR3: TGTGCCAGCAGCTCCCACGACAGCTATGAGCAGTTCTTC.

V is TRBV7-9 and J is TRBJ1-5; TRBD1 is a possible D gene (5 bases). The V end lost 4 bases, the J end lost 0 bases, and 7 bases lay between the germline ends. CDR1 and CDR2 (germline): SEHNR, FQNEAQ (reference sequence). CDR3 length equals 14 residues. The DNA for the CDR3 is TGTGCCAGCAGCTCGGGGGGTAGCAATCAGCCCCAGCATTTT. Protein product: CASSSGGSNQPQHF.

The V and J genes are TRBV13 and TRBJ1-5; 12 nucleotides agree with TRBD1. CDR3 length equals 16 residues. Germline V lookup: CDR1 PRHDT, CDR2 FYEKMQ (reference sequence). The V gene end was trimmed by 5 bases and the J gene end by 6 bases; junction bases not matched to a gene: 8. Written as DNA, the CDR3 is TGTGCCAGCAGCGAGGCCGGGACAGGGGGCCCTCAGCCCCAGCATTTT. Translation gives CASSEAGTGGPQPQHF.

This clone was detected once. The gene calls are TRBV19 and TRBJ2-7; D unclear. CDR3 size: 14 residues. Germline loops: CDR1 LNHDA, CDR2 SQIVND (reference sequence). V lost 6 bases to trimming and J lost 5 bases, with 17 bases between them. The DNA of the CDR3 is TGTGCCAGTAGCCCGCCCGGTTTGAACCACGAGCAGTACTTC. Its protein product is CASSPPGLNHEQYF. Supplemented by reference TRBV19 and TRBJ2-7, the full variable domain reads DGGITQSPKYLFRKEGQNVTLSCEQNLNHDAMYWYRQDPGQGLRLIYYSQIVNDFQKGDIAEGYSVSREKKESFPLTVTSAQKNPTAFYLCASSPPGLNHEQYFGPGTRLTVT.

On this clone itself: A junction boundary mismatches the germline segment, possibly from a read error. J is TRBJ2-7 and V is TRBV7-7; D not resolved. The CDR3 has 16 amino acids. Germline CDR1 is SSHAT and CDR2 is FNYEAQ (reference sequence). As DNA, the CDR3 is TGTGCTAGCAGCTTTTTCAATGGCAGCGTCTCCTACGAGCAGTACTTC. Protein product: CASSFFNGSVSYEQYF.

The chain uses TRBV7-9 and TRBJ1-6; TRBD1 is a possible D gene (6 bases). Germline V CDR1 and CDR2: SEHNR, FQNEAQ (reference sequence). V was trimmed by 0 bases and J by 7 bases, leaving 13 bases between them. This CDR3 is 16 amino acids long. The CDR3 DNA reads TGTGCCAGCAGCTTAGCCCCCGGGACAATAAATTCACCCCTCCACTTT. It specifies CASSLAPGTINSPLHF.

The genes are TRBV7-8 and TRBJ2-1; D unresolved. There are 16 residues in the CDR3. Germline V gene lookup returns CDR1 SGHVS and CDR2 FQNEAQ. V lost 5 bases and J lost 0, with 14 bases in between. The CDR3: CASSLSPPSSYNEQFF. As DNA, the CDR3 is TGTGCCAGCAGCCTAAGCCCCCCTAGCTCCTACAATGAGCAGTTCTTC.

This clone was seen only a few times. The chain joins TRBV6-4 to TRBJ2-7, with a weak D call TRBD1 (5 bases). This CDR3 comprises 18 residues. Germline values: CDR1 MRHNA, CDR2 SNTAGT. Trimming shortened V by 4 bases and J by 0 bases, and 22 bases separated the two germline ends. CDR3: CASSVSPGHRPSSYEQYF. As DNA, the CDR3 is TGTGCCAGCAGTGTTTCCCCTGGACACAGGCCCAGCTCCTACGAGCAGTACTTC.

V and J are TRBV7-8 and TRBJ2-2, with 7 nucleotides matching TRBD1. The CDR3 has 14 residues. Trimming took 4 bases from V and 7 from J; bases not matched to a gene: 6. From germline, CDR1 is SGHVS and CDR2 FQNEAQ. CDR3: CASSYTGDGGELFF. The CDR3 bases are TGTGCCAGCAGCTACACAGGGGATGGCGGGGAGCTGTTTTTT.

The chain uses TRBV15 and TRBJ1-1, with D unclear. With 3 bases removed from V and 0 bases from J, the gap between germline ends came to 8 bases. Germline CDR1 and CDR2: LNHNV and YYDKDF (reference sequence). This CDR3 comprises 14 residues. The CDR3 DNA reads TGTGCCACCAGCAGTAAGAGAATGAACACTGAAGCTTTCTTT. Translating it yields CATSSKRMNTEAFF.

V gene TRBV7-9 combines with J gene TRBJ1-2; 7 bases are a match to TRBD1. The CDR3 is made up of 15 amino acids. Germline CDR1 reads SEHNR; CDR2 reads FQNEAQ (reference sequence). Germline trimming cut 1 base from V and 5 bases from J; bases unmatched to any gene: 7. This CDR3 reads CASSLETGDRYGYTF. The CDR3 DNA follows: TGTGCCAGCAGCTTAGAAACAGGGGACCGTTATGGCTACACCTTC.

The CDR3 protein is CASSLSQGVGTQYF. CDR3 DNA sequence: TGTGCCAGCAGCTTGTCACAGGGTGTAGGGACCCAGTACTTC. J is TRBJ2-5 and V is TRBV5-4, with a possible D match to TRBD1 (6 bases). V lost 1 base and J 7 bases, leaving 14 bases between the germline ends. The CDR3 totals 14 residues. Germline V CDR1 and CDR2: SGHNT, YYREEE (reference sequence).

The CDR3 loop is CASSPRRDTEAFF. CDR3 in DNA: TGTGCCAGCAGCCCCCGACGGGACACTGAAGCTTTCTTT. This chain links TRBV11-3 with TRBJ1-1; unclear D gene. From germline, CDR1 is SGHNT and CDR2 YENEEA. The V end was cut by 5 bases, the J end by 3 bases, with 10 bases between. The CDR3 covers 13 residues.

A few counts support this clone. The rearrangement joins TRBV6-2 or TRBV6-3 to TRBJ2-6; a weak D match, TRBD1 (5 bases). Per germline, CDR1 MNHEY and CDR2 SVGEGT. The CDR3 consists of 14 residues. Trimming removed 5 bases at V and 7 bases at J, with 12 bases between. The CDR3 here is CASSLHQGANVLTF. CDR3 DNA: TGTGCCAGCAGTCTCCATCAGGGAGCCAACGTCCTGACTTTC.

This clone appeared a few times. V and J are TRBV27 and TRBJ1-2; no definite D call. The CDR3 covers 14 residues. Trimming took off 2 bases at V and 7 bases at J, with 14 bases between the two ends. Germline-derived CDR1 and CDR2 are MNHEY and SMNVEV (reference sequence). The CDR3 spells CASSLQPGYGGYTF. The CDR3 DNA follows: TGTGCCAGCAGTTTACAACCAGGATATGGTGGCTACACCTTC.

V and J are TRBV5-4 and TRBJ1-2; TRBD1 matches 11 bases. Germline V gives CDR1 SGHNT, CDR2 YYREEE (reference sequence). This CDR3 is 17 amino acids long. Unmatched junction bases numbered 13, after V lost 3 bases and J lost 6 bases. Here the CDR3 DNA reads TGTGCCAGCAGCTCTCATGCCGGGACAGGGGGTGTTAATGGCTACACCTTC. Amino acid sequence: CASSSHAGTGGVNGYTF.

V is TRBV28 and J is TRBJ1-6, with 7 positions matching TRBD1. The germline V gene has CDR1 MDHEN and CDR2 SYDVKM. J lost 9 bases, V lost 6 bases, and 14 bases had no gene match. This CDR3 has 16 amino acids. The CDR3 sequence is CASSQPGAGGISPLHF. Here the CDR3 DNA reads TGTGCCAGCAGCCAGCCCGGCGCAGGGGGGATTTCACCCCTCCACTTT.

This chain links TRBV27 with TRBJ1-1; 9 positions match TRBD1. The CDR3 sequence is 13 residues long. The junction had 2 bases not matched to a gene; V was cut back by 8 bases and J by 1 base. The germline V gene has CDR1 MNHEY and CDR2 SMNVEV (reference sequence). CDR3 residues: CASGQGQNTEAFF. The CDR3 bases are TGTGCCAGCGGACAGGGGCAGAACACTGAAGCTTTCTTT.